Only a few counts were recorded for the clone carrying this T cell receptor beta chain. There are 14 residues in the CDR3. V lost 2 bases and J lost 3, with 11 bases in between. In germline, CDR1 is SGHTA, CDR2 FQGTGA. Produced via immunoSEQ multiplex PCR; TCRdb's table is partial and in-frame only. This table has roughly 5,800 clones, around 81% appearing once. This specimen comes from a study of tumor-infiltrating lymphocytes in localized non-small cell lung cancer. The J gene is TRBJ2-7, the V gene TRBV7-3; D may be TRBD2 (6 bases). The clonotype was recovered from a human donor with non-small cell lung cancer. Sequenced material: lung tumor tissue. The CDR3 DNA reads TGTGCCAGCAGCTTACAGGGAGGAGGCTACGAGCAGTACTTC. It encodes CASSLQGGGYEQYF.